What follows are 5 T cell receptor beta chains derived from one specimen sequenced in a study of cytomegalovirus exposure and HLA in healthy donors. It was with 60 Vbeta and 13 Jbeta primers that the PCR ran. TCRdb's table, derived via immunoSEQ multiplex PCR, lists solely in-frame clones and lacks some. The data contain around 150,000 clones, more than 80% of them seen just once; the ten biggest clones take up more than 4%. Input material: PBMCs. These receptors all come from a woman in her thirties or forties in good health and CMV-seropositive.

The chain recombines TRBV7-3 with TRBJ1-1, with 10 bases matching TRBD1. The CDR3 runs to 12 residues. Germline V gene data show CDR1 as SGHTA and CDR2 as FQGTGA. The ends lost 4 bases at V and 8 bases at J; junction bases unmatched: 1. CDR3 protein: CASSSTGGEAFF. CDR3 nucleotide sequence: TGTGCCAGCAGCTCGACAGGGGGCGAAGCTTTCTTT.

This chain uses TRBV2 with TRBJ2-5; 10 bases map to TRBD1. The end of the DNA aligns better with TRBJ2-7, so the J call may be wrong. In germline, CDR1 is SNHLY, CDR2 FYNNEI. The CDR3 covers 18 residues. The CDR3 loop reads CASRGDRGGPFAAIEQYF. The CDR3 nucleotides are TGTGCCAGCAGGGGGGACAGGGGAGGACCCTTTGCCGCCATCGAGCAGTACTTC.

V gene TRBV5-1 combines with J gene TRBJ1-2, with D possibly matching TRBD1 (6 bases). V was pared by 0 bases and J by 4 bases, with 13 bases between. Germline V lookup: CDR1 SGHRS, CDR2 YFSETQ. The CDR3 has 15 residues. The CDR3: CASSLGGGPSYGYTF. The CDR3 region has the DNA TGCGCCAGCAGCTTGGGCGGGGGGCCATCCTATGGCTACACCTTC.

The CDR3 bases are TGTGCCAGCAGCGCTCGACTAGCGGGGCAAGAGACCCAGTACTTC. Translating gives CASSARLAGQETQYF. The chain links TRBV9 to TRBJ2-5; the match to TRBD2 covers 11 bases. Germline CDR1 is SGDLS and CDR2 is YYNGEE. Trimming took 3 bases from V and 2 from J; bases not matched to a gene: 3. The CDR3 length is 15 residues. The full variable domain, in which reference TRBV9 and TRBJ2-5 provide the parts outside the CDR3, is DSGVTQTPKHLITATGQRVTLRCSPRSGDLSVYWYQQSLDQGLQFLIQYYNGEERAKGNILERFSAQQFPDLHSELNLSSLELGDSALYFCASSARLAGQETQYFGPGTRLLVL.

The chain couples TRBV10-3 to TRBJ1-3, with 12 bases matching TRBD1. The CDR3 contains 15 residues. J was trimmed by 9 bases and V by 4 bases; bases with no gene match: 7. The germline CDR1 and CDR2 sequences are ENHRY and SYGVKD. The CDR3 DNA reads TGTGCCATCAGTGGGGGACAGGGGGCAATTGGCACCATATATTTT. Amino acids: CAISGGQGAIGTIYF.